The 31 T cell receptor beta chains below all came from one sample that was sequenced in a study of blood T cell repertoires in COVID-19. Assay used: immunoSEQ multiplex PCR; TCRdb lists only in-frame clones, some missing. The repertoire holds some 240,000 clones, around 80% seen once, with approximately 1.3% in the top ten. Specimen: peripheral blood. The receptors come from a woman between 40 and 50 years old who had recovered from COVID-19.

This chain joins TRBV5-4 and TRBJ1-2; D may be TRBD1 (6 bases). CDR3 length: 14 amino acids. In germline, CDR1 is SGHNT, CDR2 YYREEE (reference sequence). V was clipped by 2 bases and J by 2 bases, with 10 bases between them. CDR3 nucleotide sequence: TGTGCCAGCAGCTTTCTAACAGGGAACTATGGCTACACCTTC. This gives the protein CASSFLTGNYGYTF. Full variable domain (rest looked up from reference TRBV5-4 and TRBJ1-2): ETGVTQSPTHLIKTRGQQVTLRCSSQSGHNTVSWYQQALGQGPQFIFQYYREEENGRGNFPPRFSGLQFPNYSSELNVNALELDDSALYLCASSFLTGNYGYTFGSGTRLTVV.

The chain is built from TRBV19 and TRBJ2-5; D uncertain. The V and J ends lost 1 base and 5 bases respectively, with 11 bases between them. CDR3 length equals 14 residues. Germline CDR1 LNHDA, CDR2 SQIVND (reference sequence). The CDR3 spells CASSIAGSRETQYF. The CDR3 DNA reads TGTGCCAGTAGTATAGCGGGTTCACGGGAGACCCAGTACTTC. Based on the CDR3 plus reference TRBV19 and TRBJ2-5, the full variable domain is DGGITQSPKYLFRKEGQNVTLSCEQNLNHDAMYWYRQDPGQGLRLIYYSQIVNDFQKGDIAEGYSVSREKKESFPLTVTSAQKNPTAFYLCASSIAGSRETQYFGPGTRLLVL.

CDR3 nucleotide sequence: TGTGCCAGCAGTGCGACAGGGAGGAAACAAGAGACCCAGTACTTC. Its translation is CASSATGRKQETQYF. The J gene is TRBJ2-5, the V gene TRBV9; D may be TRBD1 (7 bases). The V and J ends lost 5 bases and 2 bases respectively, with 16 bases between them. The V gene's germline CDR1 is SGDLS and CDR2 YYNGEE. CDR3 length: 15 residues.

The chain couples TRBV5-1 to TRBJ1-5; no firm D call. V shed 4 bases and J shed 4 bases, with 12 bases lying between them. Germline CDR1 and CDR2: SGHRS and YFSETQ. This CDR3 region has 14 residues. This CDR3 is CASSEIPENQPQHF. The DNA for the CDR3 is TGCGCCAGCAGCGAAATCCCCGAGAATCAGCCCCAGCATTTT.

This clone was seen a few times. The CDR3 DNA reads as TGTGCCAGCAGCTTGGACAGCAACTATGGCTACACCTTC. This codes for CASSLDSNYGYTF. V gene TRBV11-3 combines with J gene TRBJ1-2, with TRBD1 as a possible D gene (6 bases). The CDR3 extends over 13 amino acids. Trimming left V 3 bases short and J 2 bases short, with 7 bases between. The V gene's germline CDR1 is SGHNT and CDR2 YENEEA.

V and J are TRBV7-8 and TRBJ1-1; TRBD1 matches at 7 bases. CDR3 length: 16 residues. Germline-derived CDR1 and CDR2 are SGHVS and FQNEAQ. The ends lost 5 bases at V and 4 bases at J; junction bases unmatched: 13. DNA for the CDR3: TGTGCCAGCAGCCCCTCTACAGGGGCGCTGAGCACTGAAGCTTTCTTT. Its protein is CASSPSTGALSTEAFF.

V and J are TRBV12-5 and TRBJ2-5; 7 bases fit TRBD1. Per germline, CDR1 LGHNT and CDR2 FRNRAP. The junction had 12 bases not matched to a gene; V was cut back by 6 bases and J by 5 bases. The CDR3 runs to 15 residues. DNA of the CDR3: TGTGCTAGTGGATGGGACAGAAATTCAAGGGAGACCCAGTACTTC. Protein sequence: CASGWDRNSRETQYF. The whole variable domain, filled in from reference TRBV12-5 and TRBJ2-5, reads DARVTQTPRHKVTEMGQEVTMRCQPILGHNTVFWYRQTMMQGLELLAYFRNRAPLDDSGMPKDRFSAEMPDATLATLKIQPSEPRDSAVYFCASGWDRNSRETQYFGPGTRLLVL.

There are a few counts of this clone. The V and J genes are TRBV7-3 and TRBJ1-1; D not certain. The CDR3 runs 13 residues. CDR1 SGHTA and CDR2 FQGTGA come from the germline V gene. The V end was cut by 3 bases, the J end by 4 bases, with 9 bases between. The CDR3 nucleotides are TGTGCCAGCAGCTTTTCGTCGGGCACTGAAGCTTTCTTT. Residues: CASSFSSGTEAFF.

The rearrangement uses TRBV5-1 and TRBJ1-2; D unresolved. The CDR3 covers 15 residues. The V gene's germline CDR1 is SGHRS and CDR2 YFSETQ. With 0 bases removed from V and 4 bases from J, the gap between germline ends came to 13 bases. CDR3 region: CASSLGAGAAYGYTF. CDR3 in DNA: TGCGCCAGCAGCTTGGGTGCGGGTGCCGCCTATGGCTACACCTTC. Full variable domain (remainder filled in from reference TRBV5-1 and TRBJ1-2): KAGVTQTPRYLIKTRGQQVTLSCSPISGHRSVSWYQQTPGQGLQFLFEYFSETQRNKGNFPGRFSGRQFSNSRSEMNVSTLELGDSALYLCASSLGAGAAYGYTFGSGTRLTVV.

The CDR3 sequence: CASRETDSYGYTF. DNA for the CDR3: TGTGCCAGCAGAGAGACCGACAGCTATGGCTACACCTTC. The V call is TRBV2, the J call TRBJ1-2; possible D gene TRBD1, 5 bases. V dropped 6 bases and J dropped 4 bases, with 12 bases sitting between them. The CDR3 is 13 residues long. Germline CDR1 SNHLY, CDR2 FYNNEI. The variable domain in full, with the rest retrieved from reference TRBV2 and TRBJ1-2, is EPEVTQTPSHQVTQMGQEVILRCVPISNHLYFYWYRQILGQKVEFLVSFYNNEISEKSEIFDDQFSVERPDGSNFTLKIRSTKLEDSAMYFCASRETDSYGYTFGSGTRLTVV.

This chain connects TRBV5-4 to TRBJ1-1; D remains ambiguous. V was clipped by 1 base and J by 3 bases, with 7 bases between them. CDR3 length: 13 amino acids. Per germline, CDR1 SGHNT and CDR2 YYREEE (reference sequence). The CDR3 DNA is TGTGCCAGCAGCTTGCAACGAGACACTGAAGCTTTCTTT. This encodes CASSLQRDTEAFF.

In this sample, this clone turned up once. The chain carries TRBV21-1 and TRBJ1-2; the DNA was not used to check the table's D call, TRBD1. TRBV21-1 is labeled a pseudogene. This CDR3 has 15 amino acids. The CDR3 loop reads CASSSRQGGNYGYTF. The CDR3 nucleotides read TGTGCCAGCAGCTCTCGACAGGGCGGGAACTATGGCTACACCTTC.

The rearrangement uses TRBV9 and TRBJ1-6, with 8 bases that match TRBD1. The length of the CDR3 is 17 residues. Germline-derived CDR1 and CDR2 are SGDLS and YYNGEE. J was trimmed by 7 bases and V by 4 bases; bases with no gene match: 13. In DNA, the CDR3 is TGTGCCAGCAGCCCAGAAGGTTTCAGGGGGCAAAATTCACCCCTCCACTTT. Translated: CASSPEGFRGQNSPLHF.

V and J are TRBV14 and TRBJ2-2, with D perhaps matching TRBD1 (6 bases). Per the germline V gene, CDR1 is SGHDN and CDR2 is FVKESK. The V end was cut by 1 base, the J end by 7 bases, with 10 bases between. The CDR3 is 14 amino acids. DNA for the CDR3: TGTGCCAGCAGCCAAGTTACAGGGCTCGGGGAGCTGTTTTTT. Translation: CASSQVTGLGELFF.

This clone came up once. This rearrangement joins TRBV19 to TRBJ1-3; D gene ambiguous. Germline loops: CDR1 LNHDA, CDR2 SQIVND (reference sequence). The CDR3 length is 13 residues. V shed 9 bases and J shed 2 bases, with 11 bases lying between them. DNA of the CDR3: TGTGCCAGCCCGGGAGTCCCTGGAAACACCATATATTTT. It is translated as CASPGVPGNTIYF.

The chain uses TRBV11-3 and TRBJ2-1; 7 nucleotides match TRBD1. With 4 bases clipped from V and 10 bases from J, the junction kept 1 base outside the gene matches. The CDR3 extends over 11 amino acids. Germline values: CDR1 SGHNT, CDR2 YENEEA. The CDR3 region is CASSSTGEQFF. DNA for the CDR3: TGTGCCAGCAGCTCGACAGGGGAGCAGTTCTTC.

This chain links TRBV14 with TRBJ1-2; D gene uncertain. Trimming removed 0 bases from V and 8 bases from J, with 7 bases in between. The CDR3 is 12 amino acids. Germline V gene data show CDR1 as SGHDN and CDR2 as FVKESK. CDR3 nucleotides: TGTGCCAGCAGCCAAGATAGATACGGCTACACCTTC. Residues: CASSQDRYGYTF.

The chain carries TRBV6-5 and TRBJ1-3; the D gene is possibly TRBD1 (6 bases). The germline V and J ends were trimmed by 6 bases and 1 base, with 10 bases remaining between them. CDR3 length: 14 amino acids. In germline, CDR1 is MNHEY, CDR2 SVGAGI. The CDR3 region is CASRLQGSGNTIYF. The CDR3 DNA sequence: TGTGCCAGCAGATTACAGGGATCTGGAAACACCATATATTTT.

V usage is TRBV19 and J usage is TRBJ1-4; 7 nucleotides line up with TRBD1. The CDR3 is made up of 13 amino acids. The germline V gene encodes CDR1 LNHDA and CDR2 SQIVND (reference sequence). V shed 7 bases and J 8 bases; nucleotides not matched to a gene: 7. In DNA, the CDR3 is TGTGCCAGTACCAGGACAGGATCCGAAAAACTGTTTTTT. Residues: CASTRTGSEKLFF. The whole variable domain, filled in from reference TRBV19 and TRBJ1-4, reads DGGITQSPKYLFRKEGQNVTLSCEQNLNHDAMYWYRQDPGQGLRLIYYSQIVNDFQKGDIAEGYSVSREKKESFPLTVTSAQKNPTAFYLCASTRTGSEKLFFGSGTQLSVL.

The chain combines TRBV7-2 with TRBJ2-7, with 7 bases that match TRBD2. Germline V gives CDR1 SGHTA, CDR2 FQGNSA. The V gene end was trimmed by 3 bases and the J gene end by 5 bases; junction bases not matched to a gene: 10. The CDR3 covers 15 residues. The CDR3 here is CASSFWATGGNEQYF. Written as DNA, the CDR3 is TGTGCCAGCAGCTTCTGGGCCACCGGGGGGAACGAGCAGTACTTC.

The rearrangement uses TRBV19 and TRBJ1-2; 11 bases map to TRBD1. The J segment lost 6 bases and the V segment lost 7 bases, leaving 10 bases of the junction unmatched. The CDR3 spans 15 residues. CDR1 LNHDA and CDR2 SQIVND come from the germline V gene (reference sequence). The CDR3 nucleotides are TGTGCCAGTATTCGAGGGACAGGGGGTTCAGATGGCTACACCTTC. This codes for CASIRGTGGSDGYTF. The full variable domain, its missing parts supplied by reference TRBV19 and TRBJ1-2, is DGGITQSPKYLFRKEGQNVTLSCEQNLNHDAMYWYRQDPGQGLRLIYYSQIVNDFQKGDIAEGYSVSREKKESFPLTVTSAQKNPTAFYLCASIRGTGGSDGYTFGSGTRLTVV.

The V call is TRBV12-3 or TRBV12-4, the J call TRBJ2-6; unclear D gene. This CDR3 has 12 amino acids. Trimming removed 8 bases from V and 4 bases from J, with 6 bases in between. The CDR3 loop is CASATGANVLTF. The CDR3 coding sequence is TGTGCCAGCGCGACAGGGGCCAACGTCCTGACTTTC.

This chain links TRBV9 with TRBJ2-7; TRBD1 might be the D (6 bases). Deletions cut 0 bases from V and 3 bases from J, with 10 bases between. Germline CDR1 SGDLS, CDR2 YYNGEE. The CDR3 has 14 amino acids. CDR3 sequence: CASSVGQGIYEQYF. The CDR3 region has the DNA TGTGCCAGCAGCGTAGGGCAGGGGATCTACGAGCAGTACTTC.

The chain carries TRBV21-1 and TRBJ2-7; whether TRBD2, the table's D call, matches the DNA was not checked. TRBV21-1 is an annotated pseudogene. The CDR3 totals 12 residues. CDR3 sequence (DNA): TGTGCCAGCAGCAAAGAACTCTACGAGCAGTACTTC. Amino acid sequence: CASSKELYEQYF.

This chain joins TRBV5-1 and TRBJ2-1, with TRBD2 identical over 14 bases. CDR1 is SGHRS and CDR2 is YFSETQ in the germline V gene. V trimming: 4 bases; J trimming: 8 bases; junction bases outside the gene matches: 5. The CDR3 length is 15 residues. CDR3 sequence reads: CASSPLGLAGDEQFF. CDR3 coding DNA: TGCGCCAGCAGCCCCTTGGGACTAGCGGGAGATGAGCAGTTCTTC.

The rearrangement joins TRBV5-1 to TRBJ1-4; D remains ambiguous. Trimming cost V 2 bases and J 3 bases, with 8 bases left between them. Germline values: CDR1 SGHRS, CDR2 YFSETQ. The CDR3 loop spans 14 amino acids. The CDR3 region is CASSFQAPNEKLFF. CDR3 DNA sequence: TGCGCCAGCAGCTTCCAGGCGCCTAATGAAAAACTGTTTTTT.

The J gene is TRBJ1-6, the V gene TRBV4-3; D unresolved. This CDR3 is 16 amino acids long. Trimming stripped 1 base from V and 6 bases from J, with 13 bases between. Germline CDR1 and CDR2: LGHNA and YSLEER. The CDR3 region has the DNA TGCGCCAGCAGCCAAGCGACGCGGCAAAGTAATTCACCCCTCCACTTT. Amino acids: CASSQATRQSNSPLHF.

The V and J genes are TRBV6-1 and TRBJ1-1; D may be TRBD1 (6 bases). V lost 0 bases, J lost 3 bases, and 8 bases lay in between. This CDR3 has 14 amino acids. Per the germline V gene, CDR1 is MNHNS and CDR2 is SASEGT. The CDR3 DNA follows: TGTGCCAGCAGTGAAGCTGAGGGGGACACTGAAGCTTTCTTT. Its translation is CASSEAEGDTEAFF.

The rearrangement uses TRBV5-1 and TRBJ1-1; unclear D gene. CDR1 and CDR2 from the germline V gene are SGHRS and YFSETQ. The CDR3 contains 15 residues. The V end lost 4 bases, the J end lost 0 bases, and 13 bases lay between the germline ends. DNA of the CDR3: TGCGCCAGCAGCCCGACGACGGGGATGAACACTGAAGCTTTCTTT. Translating it yields CASSPTTGMNTEAFF.

The V call is TRBV6-5, the J call TRBJ1-2; 7 nucleotides agree with TRBD1. The CDR3 loop spans 15 amino acids. The germline gives CDR1 MNHEY, CDR2 SVGAGI. V gave up 0 bases and J gave up 5 bases; unmatched junction bases: 6. The CDR3 bases are TGTGCCAGCAGTTACTCGGGCAACAGGGGATATGGCTACACCTTC. It is translated as CASSYSGNRGYGYTF.

The chain employs TRBV5-5 and TRBJ2-7; TRBD1 is a possible D gene (6 bases). Germline V gives CDR1 SGHKS, CDR2 YYEKEE (reference sequence). Between the trimmed V and J ends, which lost 4 bases and 4 bases, there was a span of 18 bases. The CDR3 has 15 residues. The CDR3 here is CASSQWQGRGYEQYF. The DNA of the CDR3 is TGTGCCAGCAGCCAATGGCAGGGGCGTGGGTACGAGCAGTACTTC.